Reported below is one T cell receptor beta chain. Antigen unknown. The record originates from a study of T cell responses to AZD1222 COVID-19 vaccine. Analysis merged second doses at about 4 or about 12 weeks. Libraries were prepared by immunoSEQ multiplex PCR; TCRdb keeps only in-frame clonotypes and omits some of them. The sample holds around 130,000 clones; roughly 92% are singletons and the top ten take 0.9% to 1.3%. Study-level findings and limits: Reports indicate that nearly half of spike-specific TCRs are directed at unmutated variant regions. The donor cohort was predominantly white British with a female majority, and clonal diversity may have been underestimated. Repertoire sampling was restricted to post-peak T cell response timepoints.

Germline loops: CDR1 MDHEN, CDR2 SYDVKM. Trimming cost V 6 bases and J 4 bases, with 12 bases left between them. The CDR3 totals 13 residues. J is TRBJ2-5 and V is TRBV28; D may be TRBD1 (6 bases). The TCR comes from an adult who received the AZD1222 COVID-19 vaccine. The material was peripheral blood, obtained 28 days after the second AZD1222 dose. The CDR3 spells CASSPVRGETQYF. In DNA form, the CDR3 reads TGTGCCAGCAGCCCGGTCAGGGGAGAGACCCAGTACTTC.